This T cell receptor beta chain was found in a study of cytomegalovirus exposure and HLA in healthy donors. Study results and caveats: In vitro, three CMV-associated chains proved specific for CMV antigens.

Turning to this clone: Its antigen is still unknown.

The approximately 120-subject validation cohort, separate from the roughly 670-subject first cohort, included the donors. Method: immunoSEQ multiplex PCR; TCRdb's copy keeps in-frame clones and lacks some. The table records 150,000 to 250,000 clones, 70% to 85% of them present only once. This CDR3 has 14 amino acids. With 7 bases removed from V and 4 bases from J, the gap between germline ends came to 15 bases. Germline V gene data show CDR1 as SEHNR and CDR2 as FQNEAQ (reference sequence). The chain has TRBV7-9 and TRBJ2-3; no reliable D call. This clonotype was sampled from a woman under 40 in good health and CMV-seropositive. Input material: PBMCs. Here the CDR3 DNA reads TGTGCCAGCATCCTGGGCCTTTCGTCAGATACGCAGTATTTT. It codes for CASILGLSSDTQYF.